This entry lists 2 T cell receptor beta chains sequenced from one sample in a study of T cells in localized non-small cell lung cancer. The data were produced by immunoSEQ multiplex PCR, yet TCRdb's version contains in-frame clones alone and is incomplete. The sample has 50,000 to 60,000 clones; about 78% are singletons. Here the sequenced sample was PBMCs, taken before any cancer treatment. All receptors come from a woman aged 40-69 years with stage II lung adenocarcinoma.

The chain carries TRBV29-1 and TRBJ2-5, with 8 bases matching TRBD1. The V gene end was trimmed by 7 bases and the J gene end by 4 bases; junction bases not matched to a gene: 5. Germline V gene lookup returns CDR1 SQVTM and CDR2 ANQGSEA. The CDR3 runs to 12 residues. The CDR3 here is CSARQGRETQYF. The CDR3 DNA reads TGCAGCGCCCGACAGGGGCGAGAGACCCAGTACTTC. Looking up the rest from reference TRBV29-1 and TRBJ2-5 gives the full variable domain: SAVISQKPSRDICQRGTSLTIQCQVDSQVTMMFWYRQQPGQSLTLIATANQGSEATYESGFVIDKFPISRPNLTFSTLTVSNMSPEDSSIYLCSARQGRETQYFGPGTRLLVL.

The chain couples TRBV28 to TRBJ2-2; the match to TRBD1 covers 9 bases. With V trimmed by 6 bases and J by 2 bases, 7 bases remained unmatched. The V gene's germline CDR1 is MDHEN and CDR2 SYDVKM. The CDR3 runs to 16 residues. CDR3 sequence: CASRRRTGENTGELFF. Written as DNA, the CDR3 is TGTGCCAGCAGACGTCGGACAGGGGAAAACACCGGGGAGCTGTTTTTT.